This is a list of T cell receptor beta chains from one sample in a study of T cells in localized non-small cell lung cancer. Repertoires were generated with immunoSEQ multiplex PCR, while TCRdb's copy carries only in-frame clones and drops some. The profile covers around 2,700 clones, with roughly 30% appearing a single time and 6.5% to 9.5% taken by the ten largest. Material: lung tumor tissue, obtained before any cancer treatment. These receptors originate from a female donor of 60 years or more with stage I lung adenocarcinoma. CDR3s include the opening cysteine and the closing phenylalanine or tryptophan. A D gene is named only where the DNA matches it firmly. Size is omitted from some rows. Given values are once, few, many or a class for expanded clones.

J gene | D gene | V gene | clone size | CDR3 DNA | CDR3 protein
TRBJ2-2 | . | TRBV28 | few | TGTGCCAGCAGGCCGCCCGCGGTCGAGGGAATGAACACCGGGGAGCTGTTTTTT | CASRPPAVEGMNTGELFF
TRBJ2-1 | . | TRBV29-1 | . | TGCAGCGCACCGGGGCCCGCCTACAATGAGCAGTTCTTC | CSAPGPAYNEQFF
TRBJ1-5 | . | TRBV10-2 | once | TGCGCCAGCAGTAAGAGTCCAAATAGCAATCAGCCCCAGCATTTT | CASSKSPNSNQPQHF
TRBJ1-4 | TRBD1 | TRBV6-8 | few | TGTGCCATCAGGCCGACAGGGGCTAATGAAAAACTGTTTTTT | CAIRPTGANEKLFF
TRBJ1-3 | . | TRBV30 | . | TGTGCCTGGAGTGGATCGGTCAGAGAAAGAAACACCATATATTTT | CAWSGSVRERNTIYF
TRBJ1-5 | . | TRBV6-8 | few | TGTGCCAGCAGTCGCTTGGACGGTAATCAGCCCCAGCATTTT | CASSRLDGNQPQHF
TRBJ2-1 | TRBD2 | TRBV11-3 | few | TGTGCCAGCAGCCTGACTAGCGGGAGTTCCTACAATGAGCAGTTCTTC | CASSLTSGSSYNEQFF
TRBJ2-7 | TRBD2 | TRBV28 | . | TGTGCCAGCAGTCGGAGACTAGCTACCTACGAGCAGTACTTC | CASSRRLATYEQYF
TRBJ2-7 | TRBD1 | TRBV6-8 | medium-sized | TGTGCCAGCAGTGGACAGGGTTCCTTCTCCTACGAGCAGTACTTC | CASSGQGSFSYEQYF
TRBJ2-3 | . | TRBV11-3 | medium-sized | TGTGCCAGCAGCCAAGGGCCTCGCTACACAGATACGCAGTATTTT | CASSQGPRYTDTQYF
TRBJ2-3 | . | TRBV15 | . | TGTGCCACCACGAGGGAGCTCAACACAGATACGCAGTATTTT | CATTRELNTDTQYF
TRBJ2-5 | . | TRBV18 | . | TGTGCCAGCTCACCACGAGTAGCGGCCCAAGAGACCCAGTACTTC | CASSPRVAAQETQYF
TRBJ2-3 | . | TRBV7-4 | . | TGTGCCAGCAGCTTAATCCCGGGCTTAGCCACAGATACGCAGTATTTT | CASSLIPGLATDTQYF
TRBJ2-5 | TRBD2 | TRBV9 | hyperexpanded | TGTGCCAGCAGCGATGGACTAGCGGGAGGGTTGGAGACCCAGTACTTC | CASSDGLAGGLETQYF
TRBJ2-1 | . | TRBV29-1 | . | TGCAGCGTGGGTAGTGATGAAAGCTACAATGAGCAGTTCTTC | CSVGSDESYNEQFF
TRBJ2-1 | TRBD2 | TRBV15 | . | TGTGCCACCAGCAGGGGAAGCGGGGGCAATGAGCAGTTCTTC | CATSRGSGGNEQFF
TRBJ2-5 | TRBD2 | TRBV11-3 | medium-sized | TGTGCCAGCAGCGTCTCTAGCGGCCAAGAGACCCAGTACTTC | CASSVSSGQETQYF
TRBJ1-1 | TRBD1 | TRBV28 | . | TGTGCCAGCAGTTCCCCCGGACAGGGCTACACTGAAGCTTTCTTT | CASSSPGQGYTEAFF
TRBJ2-1 | TRBD2 | TRBV30 | . | TGTGCCTGGAGGGCCGGGACTAGATTCGGGCTGAATGAGCAGTTCTTC | CAWRAGTRFGLNEQFF
TRBJ2-3 | TRBD2 | TRBV5-1 | few | TGCGCCAGCAGCTTGAAACTAGCGGGAGAAGATACGCAGTATTTT | CASSLKLAGEDTQYF
TRBJ1-1 | . | TRBV5-1 | . | TGCGCCAGCAGCTTGGGGCAGACGACGAACACTGAAGCTTTCTTT | CASSLGQTTNTEAFF
TRBJ1-2 | TRBD1 | TRBV30 | hyperexpanded | TGTGCCTGGAGCCCCAGGGGGCGCTACTATGGCTACACCTTC | CAWSPRGRYYGYTF
TRBJ2-5 | TRBD2 | TRBV5-1 | . | TGCGCCAGCAGCCCAGGACTAGCGGGAGGGAGGGTGGAGACCCAGTACTTC | CASSPGLAGGRVETQYF
TRBJ2-7 | . | TRBV14 | . | TGTGCCAGCAGCCGGTATATTTTAGGGGGCTACGAGCAGTACTTC | CASSRYILGGYEQYF
TRBJ2-7 | TRBD2 | TRBV6-8 | few | TGTGCCAGCAGGAGCGGGAGGTTATACGAGCAGTACTTC | CASRSGRLYEQYF
TRBJ1-2 | TRBD1 | TRBV11-3 | medium-sized | TGTGCCAGCAGCTTTTTTAGGGACAGCAATGGCTACACCTTC | CASSFFRDSNGYTF
TRBJ1-5 | TRBD1 | TRBV5-1 | few | TGCGCCAGCAGCCGGACAGGGGATAGCAATCAGCCCCAGCATTTT | CASSRTGDSNQPQHF
TRBJ2-7 | TRBD1 | TRBV19 | . | TGTGCCAGTAGAGAGCGGGACAGGGCTAACTACGAGCAGTACTTC | CASRERDRANYEQYF
TRBJ2-2 | . | TRBV12-5 | . | TGTGCTAGTGGTTTGGGGCAGTGGGGCGGGGAGCTGTTTTTT | CASGLGQWGGELFF
TRBJ1-1 | . | TRBV11-3 | few | TGTGCCAGCAGCTCCGCCAAGGGGGGCATCACTGAAGCTTTCTTT | CASSSAKGGITEAFF
TRBJ2-5 | . | TRBV6-8 | few | TGTGCCACCCAGGTATGGCAGGCCCAAGAGACCCAGTACTTC | CATQVWQAQETQYF
TRBJ2-4 | . | TRBV18 | . | TGTGCCAGCTCACCAAGTGCGGAGGCCAAAAACATTCAGTACTTC | CASSPSAEAKNIQYF
TRBJ2-1 | TRBD2 | TRBV11-3 | . | TGTGCCAGCAGCTCATTAGCGGGAGGGAACAATGAGCAGTTCTTC | CASSSLAGGNNEQFF
TRBJ2-5 | TRBD1 | TRBV5-1 | . | TGCGCCAGCGGGACAGGGCGACCCCAAGAGACCCAGTACTTC | CASGTGRPQETQYF
TRBJ1-1 | . | TRBV19 | . | TGTGCCAGTAGTATGTTCACAGGGTACACTGAAGCTTTCTTT | CASSMFTGYTEAFF
TRBJ1-5 | TRBD1 | TRBV18 | . | TGTGCCAGCTCACCAGGGACAGGGAATAGCAATCAGCCCCAGCATTTT | CASSPGTGNSNQPQHF
TRBJ2-7 | . | TRBV19 | . | TGTGCCAGTAGTATAGCGGGGACCTACGAGCAGTACTTC | CASSIAGTYEQYF
TRBJ2-5 | . | TRBV18 | few | TGTGCCAGCTCACCGCTCGGGAACTCGCAAGAGACCCAGTACTTC | CASSPLGNSQETQYF
TRBJ1-1 | . | TRBV30 | . | TGTGCCTGGGCGCATTTCACTGAAGCTTTCTTT | CAWAHFTEAFF